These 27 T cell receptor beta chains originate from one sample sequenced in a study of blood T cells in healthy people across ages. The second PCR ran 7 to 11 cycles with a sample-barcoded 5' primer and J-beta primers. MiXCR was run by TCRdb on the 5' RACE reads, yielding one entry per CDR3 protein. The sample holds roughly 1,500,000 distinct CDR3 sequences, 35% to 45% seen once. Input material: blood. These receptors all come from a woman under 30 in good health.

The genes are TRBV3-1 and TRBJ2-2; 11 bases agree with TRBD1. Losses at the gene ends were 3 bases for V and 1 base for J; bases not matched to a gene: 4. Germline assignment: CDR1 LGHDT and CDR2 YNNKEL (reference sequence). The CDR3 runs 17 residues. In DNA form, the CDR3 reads TGTGCCAGCAGCCATCTTGGGACAGGGGGGAACACCGGGGAGCTGTTTTTT. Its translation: CASSHLGTGGNTGELFF.

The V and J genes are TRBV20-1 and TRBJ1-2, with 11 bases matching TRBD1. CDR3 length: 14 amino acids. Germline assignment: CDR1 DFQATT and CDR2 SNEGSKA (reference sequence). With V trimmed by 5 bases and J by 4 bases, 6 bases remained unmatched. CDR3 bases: TGCAGTGCTCACCGGACAGGGGGCAGCTATGGCTACACCTTC. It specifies CSAHRTGGSYGYTF.

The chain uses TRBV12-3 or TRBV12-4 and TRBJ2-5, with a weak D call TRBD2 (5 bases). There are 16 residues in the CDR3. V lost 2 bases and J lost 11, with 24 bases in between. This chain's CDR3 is CASSLSFQRKNNEQYF. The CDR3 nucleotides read TGTGCCAGCAGTTTAAGTTTCCAGCGGAAAAACAATGAGCAGTACTTC.

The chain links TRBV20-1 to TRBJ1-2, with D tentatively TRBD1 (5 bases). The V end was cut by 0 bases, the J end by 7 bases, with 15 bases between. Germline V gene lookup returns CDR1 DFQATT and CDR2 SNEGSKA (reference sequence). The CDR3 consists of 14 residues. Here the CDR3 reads CSARDRQGGGGYTF. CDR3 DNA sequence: TGCAGTGCTAGAGATCGGCAGGGAGGAGGTGGCTACACCTTC.

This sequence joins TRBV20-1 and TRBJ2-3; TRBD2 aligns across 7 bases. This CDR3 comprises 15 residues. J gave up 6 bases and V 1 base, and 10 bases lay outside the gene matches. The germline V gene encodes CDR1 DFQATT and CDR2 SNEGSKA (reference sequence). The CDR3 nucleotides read TGCAGTGCTAGAGCCGCGGGGGATGGGGCGGATACGCAGTATTTT. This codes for CSARAAGDGADTQYF.

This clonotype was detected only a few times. In DNA, the CDR3 is TGTGCCAGCAGCGTACACGAATCCTATGGCTACACCTTC. Protein product: CASSVHESYGYTF. The chain carries TRBV9 and TRBJ1-2; D unclear. CDR1 is SGDLS and CDR2 is YYNGEE in the germline V gene. The CDR3 is 13 residues long. The germline V and J ends were trimmed by 1 base and 4 bases, with 8 bases remaining between them.

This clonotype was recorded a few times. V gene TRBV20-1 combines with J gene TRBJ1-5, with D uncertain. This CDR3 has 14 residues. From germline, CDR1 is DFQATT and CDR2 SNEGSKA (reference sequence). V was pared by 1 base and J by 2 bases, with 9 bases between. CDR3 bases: TGCAGTGCTAGAGGTTTGGAGGGCAATCAGCCCCAGCATTTT. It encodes CSARGLEGNQPQHF.

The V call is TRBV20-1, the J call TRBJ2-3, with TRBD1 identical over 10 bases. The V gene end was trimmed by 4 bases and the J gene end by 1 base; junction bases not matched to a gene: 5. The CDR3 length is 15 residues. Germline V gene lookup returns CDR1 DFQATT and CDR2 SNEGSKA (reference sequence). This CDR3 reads CSAIWTGGGTDTQYF. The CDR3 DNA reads TGCAGTGCTATTTGGACAGGGGGGGGCACAGATACGCAGTATTTT.

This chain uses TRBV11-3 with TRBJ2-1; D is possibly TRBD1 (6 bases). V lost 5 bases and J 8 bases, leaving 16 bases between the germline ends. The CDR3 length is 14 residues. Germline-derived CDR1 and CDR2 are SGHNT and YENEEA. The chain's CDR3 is CASSQGGRRDEQFF. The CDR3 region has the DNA TGTGCCAGCAGCCAAGGGGGACGCCGGGATGAGCAGTTCTTC.

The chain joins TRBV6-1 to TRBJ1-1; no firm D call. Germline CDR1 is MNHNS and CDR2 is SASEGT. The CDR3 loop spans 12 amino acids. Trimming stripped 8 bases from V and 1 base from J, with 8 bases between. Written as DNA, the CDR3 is TGTGCCAGCCGGGTTAGGAACACTGAAGCTTTCTTT. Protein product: CASRVRNTEAFF.

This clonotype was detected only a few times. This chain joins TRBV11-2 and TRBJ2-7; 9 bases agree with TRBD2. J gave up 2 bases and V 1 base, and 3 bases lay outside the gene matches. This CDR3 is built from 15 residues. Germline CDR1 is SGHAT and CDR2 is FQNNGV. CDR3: CASSLGGLATYEQYF. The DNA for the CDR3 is TGTGCCAGCAGCTTAGGCGGACTAGCGACCTACGAGCAGTACTTC.

Here the CDR3 reads CASSFWGAASSHFYEQYF. CDR3 in DNA: TGTGCCAGCAGCTTTTGGGGAGCGGCCTCCTCTCACTTCTACGAGCAGTACTTC. The chain carries TRBV7-9 and TRBJ2-7; the D gene is possibly TRBD2 (5 bases). V lost 3 bases to trimming and J lost 3 bases, with 24 bases between them. From germline, CDR1 is SEHNR and CDR2 FQNEAQ (reference sequence). CDR3 length: 18 amino acids. Using reference TRBV7-9 and TRBJ2-7 for the parts outside the CDR3, the full variable domain is DTGVSQNPRHKITKRGQNVTFRCDPISEHNRLYWYRQTLGQGPEFLTYFQNEAQLEKSRLLSDRFSAERPKGSFSTLEIQRTEQGDSAMYLCASSFWGAASSHFYEQYFGPGTRLTVT.

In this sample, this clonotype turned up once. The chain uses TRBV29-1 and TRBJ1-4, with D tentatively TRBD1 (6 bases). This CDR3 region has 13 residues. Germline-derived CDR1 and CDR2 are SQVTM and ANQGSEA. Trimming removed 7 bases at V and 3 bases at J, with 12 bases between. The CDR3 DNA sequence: TGCAGCGGAACAGGGCTGGCTAATGAAAAACTGTTTTTT. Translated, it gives CSGTGLANEKLFF.

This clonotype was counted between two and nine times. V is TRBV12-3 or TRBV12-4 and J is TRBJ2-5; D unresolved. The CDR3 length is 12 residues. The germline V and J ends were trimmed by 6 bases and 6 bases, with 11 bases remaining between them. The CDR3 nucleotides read TGTGCCAGCAGCAGGACGGCCCAGACCCAGTACTTC. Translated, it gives CASSRTAQTQYF.

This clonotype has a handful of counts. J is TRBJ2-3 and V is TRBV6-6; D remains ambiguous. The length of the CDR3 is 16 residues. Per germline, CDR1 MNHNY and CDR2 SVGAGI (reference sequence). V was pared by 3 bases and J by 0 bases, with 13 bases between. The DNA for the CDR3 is TGTGCCAGCAGTTATGGTGACTCCGCTAGCACAGATACGCAGTATTTT. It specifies CASSYGDSASTDTQYF.

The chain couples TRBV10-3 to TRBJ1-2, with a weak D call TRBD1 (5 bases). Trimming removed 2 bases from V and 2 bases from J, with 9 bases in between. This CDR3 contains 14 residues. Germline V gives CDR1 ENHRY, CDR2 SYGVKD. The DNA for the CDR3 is TGTGCCATCAGTGAGGGGGGAGACAACTATGGCTACACCTTC. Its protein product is CAISEGGDNYGYTF.

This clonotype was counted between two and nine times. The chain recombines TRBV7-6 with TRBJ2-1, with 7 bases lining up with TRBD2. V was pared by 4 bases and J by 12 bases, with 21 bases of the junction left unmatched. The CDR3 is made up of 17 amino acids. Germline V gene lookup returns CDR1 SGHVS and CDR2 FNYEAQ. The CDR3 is CASSCYRTSPTPRGQFF. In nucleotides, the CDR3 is TGTGCCAGCAGCTGTTACCGGACTAGTCCAACCCCTAGGGGGCAGTTCTTC.

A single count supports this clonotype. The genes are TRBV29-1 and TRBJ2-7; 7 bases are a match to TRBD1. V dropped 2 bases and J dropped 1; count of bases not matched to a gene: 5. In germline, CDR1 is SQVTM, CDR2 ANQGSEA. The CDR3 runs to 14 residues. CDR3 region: CSVEFRGQSYEQYF. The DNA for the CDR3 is TGCAGCGTTGAATTCCGGGGACAGTCCTACGAGCAGTACTTC.

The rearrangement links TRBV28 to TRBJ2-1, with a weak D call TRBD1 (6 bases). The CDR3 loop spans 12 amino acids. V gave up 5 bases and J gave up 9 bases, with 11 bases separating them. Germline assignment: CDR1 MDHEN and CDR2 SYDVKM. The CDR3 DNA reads TGTGCCAGCAGTGGACAGTGGGGTGAGCAGTTCTTC. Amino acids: CASSGQWGEQFF.

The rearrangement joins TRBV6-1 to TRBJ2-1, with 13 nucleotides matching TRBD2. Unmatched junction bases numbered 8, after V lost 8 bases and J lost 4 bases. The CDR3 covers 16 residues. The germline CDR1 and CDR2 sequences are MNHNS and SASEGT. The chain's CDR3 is CASVRLAGGTYNEQFF. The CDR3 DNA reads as TGTGCCAGCGTCCGACTAGCGGGGGGTACTTACAATGAGCAGTTCTTC.

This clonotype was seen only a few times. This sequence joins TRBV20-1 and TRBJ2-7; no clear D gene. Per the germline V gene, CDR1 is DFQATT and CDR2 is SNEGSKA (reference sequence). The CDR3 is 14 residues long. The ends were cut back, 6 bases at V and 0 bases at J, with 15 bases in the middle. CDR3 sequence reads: CSAIDPKSSYEQYF. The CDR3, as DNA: TGCAGTGCCATTGACCCTAAGAGCTCCTACGAGCAGTACTTC.

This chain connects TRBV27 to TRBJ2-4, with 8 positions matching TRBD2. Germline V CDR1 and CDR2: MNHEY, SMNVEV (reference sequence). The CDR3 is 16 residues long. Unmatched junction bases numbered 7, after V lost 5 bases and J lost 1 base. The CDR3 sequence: CASSRGGLGAKNIQYF. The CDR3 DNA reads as TGTGCCAGCAGTCGGGGGGGTCTAGGGGCCAAAAACATTCAGTACTTC.

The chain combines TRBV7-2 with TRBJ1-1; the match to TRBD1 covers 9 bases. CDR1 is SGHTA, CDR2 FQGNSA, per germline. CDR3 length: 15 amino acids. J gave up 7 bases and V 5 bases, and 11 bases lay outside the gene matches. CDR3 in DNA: TGTGCCAGCAGCACTCGTCCCGGGACAGGGATTGAAGCTTTCTTT. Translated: CASSTRPGTGIEAFF.

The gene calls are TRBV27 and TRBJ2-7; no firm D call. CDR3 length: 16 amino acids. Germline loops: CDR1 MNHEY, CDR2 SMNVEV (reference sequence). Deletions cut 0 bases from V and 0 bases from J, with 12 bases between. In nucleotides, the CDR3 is TGTGCCAGCAGTTTATCGGTCCGGGCTCTCTCCTACGAGCAGTACTTC. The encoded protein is CASSLSVRALSYEQYF.

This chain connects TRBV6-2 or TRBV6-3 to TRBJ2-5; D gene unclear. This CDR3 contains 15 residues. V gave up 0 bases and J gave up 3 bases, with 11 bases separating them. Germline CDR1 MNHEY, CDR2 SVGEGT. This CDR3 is CASSYSPTRKETQYF. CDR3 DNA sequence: TGTGCCAGCAGTTACTCCCCTACGAGAAAAGAGACCCAGTACTTC.

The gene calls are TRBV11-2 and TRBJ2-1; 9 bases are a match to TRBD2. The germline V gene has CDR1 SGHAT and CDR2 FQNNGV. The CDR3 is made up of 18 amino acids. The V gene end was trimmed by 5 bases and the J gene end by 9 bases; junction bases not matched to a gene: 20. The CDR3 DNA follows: TGTGCCAGCAGCCCCCAGTCACCCGAGACTAGCGGAGCCGGTGAGCAGTTCTTC. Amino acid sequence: CASSPQSPETSGAGEQFF. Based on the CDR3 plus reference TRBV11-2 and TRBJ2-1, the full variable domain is EAGVAQSPRYKIIEKRQSVAFWCNPISGHATLYWYQQILGQGPKLLIQFQNNGVVDDSQLPKDRFSAERLKGVDSTLKIQPAKLEDSAVYLCASSPQSPETSGAGEQFFGPGTRLTVL.

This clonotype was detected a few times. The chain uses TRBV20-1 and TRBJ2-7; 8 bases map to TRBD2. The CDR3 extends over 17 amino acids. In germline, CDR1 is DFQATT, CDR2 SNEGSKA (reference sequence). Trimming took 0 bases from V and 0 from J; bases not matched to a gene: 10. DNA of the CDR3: TGCAGTGCTAGAGATCTCACTAGCGGAAGGAGCTCCTACGAGCAGTACTTC. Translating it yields CSARDLTSGRSSYEQYF.